Listed below are T cell receptor beta chains from one sample, sequenced in a study of blood T cell repertoires in COVID-19. Assay used: immunoSEQ multiplex PCR; TCRdb lists only in-frame clones, some missing. The sample contains around 370,000 clones, more than 75% of which appear only once. The sequenced sample consisted of peripheral blood. These receptors were taken from a woman younger than 30 who had recovered from COVID-19. Both conserved end residues are part of each CDR3. A D gene is named only where the DNA matches it firmly. Rows give clone size only sometimes, using once, few, many, or a class for an expanded clone.

j_call d_call v_call clone_size cdr3_nt cdr3_aa
TRBJ2-3 TRBD2 TRBV4-1 once TGCGCCAGCAGCCAAGATCCCCCGCTAGCGGGAAGCACAGATACGCAGTATTTT CASSQDPPLAGSTDTQYF
TRBJ1-5 . TRBV7-2 . TGTGCCAGCAGCTTATTATCGGGTAGCAATCAGCCCCAGCATTTT CASSLLSGSNQPQHF
TRBJ2-1 TRBD2 TRBV7-9 . TGTGCCAGCAGCTTAGCACTAGCGGGAGAAGGCGAGCAGTTCTTC CASSLALAGEGEQFF
TRBJ1-2 . TRBV19 . TGTGCCAGTAGCATCCTTCGGCGGGGGGCGAGCTATGGCTACACCTTC CASSILRRGASYGYTF
TRBJ2-1 . TRBV11-3 once TGTGCCAGCAGCTTCCGGGACTCCTACAATGAGCAGTTCTTC CASSFRDSYNEQFF
TRBJ2-3 TRBD2 TRBV7-2 once TGTGCCAGCAGGGTAGCGGGAGGAGATACGCAGTATTTT CASRVAGGDTQYF
TRBJ2-3 TRBD1 TRBV2 once TGTGCCAGCAACTCCGGGACAGGGGGCACAGATACGCAGTATTTT CASNSGTGGTDTQYF
TRBJ1-2 TRBD1 TRBV4-3 . TGCGCCAGCAGCCGCCCCGGGACAGGGGGCGCGGGTGGCTACACCTTC CASSRPGTGGAGGYTF
TRBJ2-1 TRBD2 TRBV7-2 . TGTGCCAGCAGCTTAGGACTAGCGGGCGCCTACAATGAGCAGTTCTTC CASSLGLAGAYNEQFF
TRBJ2-1 . TRBV5-6 . TGTGCCAGCAGACTCCTCAGTCCGTTAGCGCACCGCTCCTACAATGAGCAGTTCTTC CASRLLSPLAHRSYNEQFF
TRBJ2-3 TRBD2 TRBV5-1 . TGCGCCAGCAGCTTCCTAGCGGGTTCCACTGCAGATACGCAGTATTTT CASSFLAGSTADTQYF
TRBJ1-2 . TRBV12-5 . TGTGCTAGTGGGGCATCGCGGGTTGGAAGCCCATCTAACTATGGCTACACCTTC CASGASRVGSPSNYGYTF
TRBJ2-5 TRBD2 TRBV6-1 . TGTGCCAGCAGTGAACTAGCGGGAGAAGGCTCAGAGACCCAGTACTTC CASSELAGEGSETQYF
TRBJ2-2 TRBD1 TRBV5-1 few TGCGCCAGCGGCCGGGACAGGGAGGAGTACGGGGAGCTGTTTTTT CASGRDREEYGELFF
TRBJ2-1 . TRBV7-2 . TGTGCCAGCAGCTTAATCAGAAACAATGAGCAGTTCTTC CASSLIRNNEQFF
TRBJ1-3 TRBD1 TRBV5-1 few TGCGCCAGCAGCACCCTGACAGGGGACGGAAACACCATATATTTT CASSTLTGDGNTIYF
TRBJ2-2 TRBD2 TRBV24-1 . TGTGCCACCAGTGATTTGCAGACTAGCGGGAGGGTAGACACCGGGGAGCTGTTTTTT CATSDLQTSGRVDTGELFF
TRBJ2-1 TRBD2 TRBV18 . TGTGCCAGCTCAGAGACTATAGCGGGAGGATCCAATGAGCAGTTCTTC CASSETIAGGSNEQFF
TRBJ2-3 TRBD2 TRBV11-3 . TGTGCCAGCAGCTCGCCTCTAGCGGGAATGACAGATACGCAGTATTTT CASSSPLAGMTDTQYF
TRBJ1-1 . TRBV19 . TGTGCCAGTAGGCAGCACAGGGAAGGGACTGAAGCTTTCTTT CASRQHREGTEAFF
TRBJ2-3 TRBD2 TRBV4-3 . TGCGCCAGCAGCCATCGAAACTCAGCGGGAGAAATAGATACGCAGTATTTT CASSHRNSAGEIDTQYF
TRBJ2-1 . TRBV11-3 . TGTGCCAGCAGCTCGGCGGGCTACAATGAGCAGTTCTTC CASSSAGYNEQFF
TRBJ1-1 TRBD1 TRBV13 . TGTGCCAGCAGCTGGAACAGGGGGCGCGGGACTGAAGCTTTCTTT CASSWNRGRGTEAFF
TRBJ2-1 . TRBV11-3 . TGTGCCAGCAGCTGGGGCCACATCGGCAATGAGCAGTTCTTC CASSWGHIGNEQFF
TRBJ2-1 TRBD1 TRBV19 once TGTGCCAGTAGTATAGGCAGGGGGCCCCTCAATGAGCAGTTCTTC CASSIGRGPLNEQFF
TRBJ2-2 . TRBV7-2 . TGTGCCAGCAGCTTAATGGGCCCCGGGGAGCTGTTTTTT CASSLMGPGELFF
TRBJ1-2 TRBD1 TRBV19 . TGTGCCAGTAGTGCCCTGGACAGGGGGGACGGCTACACCTTC CASSALDRGDGYTF
TRBJ1-2 . TRBV30 . TGTGCCTGGAGCAGGACAGCGGCTCCCTATGGCTACACCTTC CAWSRTAAPYGYTF
TRBJ1-2 . TRBV6-6 few TGTGCCAGCAGTTCCCGGCAGGGGCCGGGTGGCTACACCTTC CASSSRQGPGGYTF
TRBJ1-1 TRBD1 TRBV27 . TGTGCCAGCAGTATACACGGGACAGGGGCTAGAGAGAACACTGAAGCTTTCTTT CASSIHGTGARENTEAFF
TRBJ2-1 TRBD2 TRBV10-3 . TGTGCGGCTAGCGGGAGGAGTGCCTACAATGAGCAGTTCTTC CAASGRSAYNEQFF
TRBJ2-2 TRBD2 TRBV7-9 . TGTGCCAGCAGCTTAGCTAGCGGGATCTTAGGAACCGGGGAGCTGTTTTTT CASSLASGILGTGELFF
TRBJ2-3 TRBD2 TRBV7-2 . TGTGCCAGCATTATGGGAGGGGTCACAGATACGCAGTATTTT CASIMGGVTDTQYF
TRBJ1-2 TRBD1 TRBV27 . TGTGCCAGCTTTGGACAGGGGTTGGGCTACACCTTC CASFGQGLGYTF
TRBJ2-1 . TRBV3-1/TRBV3-2 . TGTGCCAGCAGCCAAGATCCTCATCGGGACTCCTACAATGAGCAGTTCTTC CASSQDPHRDSYNEQFF
TRBJ1-4 . TRBV15 . TGTGCCACCAGATTCCCCAATAATGAAAAACTGTTTTTT CATRFPNNEKLFF
TRBJ2-2 TRBD2 TRBV7-8 . TGTGCCAGCAGCTTAATCTTCGGGGGGAAGGCCGGGGAGCTGTTTTTT CASSLIFGGKAGELFF
TRBJ1-3 . TRBV15 . TGTGCCACTGCGGGGGGGAAAAGCTCTGGAAACACCATATATTTT CATAGGKSSGNTIYF
TRBJ1-4 TRBD1 TRBV11-3 . TGTGCCAGCAGGTACAGGGGGGATCCAGAAAAACTGTTTTTT CASRYRGDPEKLFF
TRBJ1-5 TRBD1 TRBV6-2/TRBV6-3 once TGTGCCAGCAGTTACCGTCAGGGGGTACAGATACAGCCCCAGCATTTT CASSYRQGVQIQPQHF
TRBJ2-1 TRBD2 TRBV6-5 . TGTGCCAGCAGTTACTCGAGCGGGACTAGCAGTAATGAGCAGTTCTTC CASSYSSGTSSNEQFF
TRBJ1-2 . TRBV9 . TGTGCCAGCAGCGCCCGGGAGGGAATCTACGGCTACACCTTC CASSAREGIYGYTF
TRBJ1-4 . TRBV9 . TGTGCCAGCAGCACCCGGGTGGGAGAGGGTGAAAAACTGTTTTTT CASSTRVGEGEKLFF
TRBJ1-2 . TRBV12-5 . TGTGCTAGTGGTTTGCTAGGTTCGCATGGCTACACCTTC CASGLLGSHGYTF
TRBJ1-2 . TRBV19 . TGTGCCAGTAGTGGTTGGACACTGAACTATGGCTACACCTTC CASSGWTLNYGYTF
TRBJ2-3 . TRBV4-3 . TGCGCCAGCAGCCAAGCGGGAGCGAGGACAGATACGCAGTATTTT CASSQAGARTDTQYF
TRBJ2-3 . TRBV27 . TGTGCCAGCAGTTTAAGAGGGAACGCAGATACGCAGTATTTT CASSLRGNADTQYF
TRBJ1-3 . TRBV19 few TGTGCCAGTAGTATATCGGGGGGCGGTGGAAACACCATATATTTT CASSISGGGGNTIYF
TRBJ2-1 TRBD2 TRBV4-1 . TGCGCCAGCAGCCAAGATGCCATCGGGCTAGCGGGCCTCAATGAGCAGTTCTTC CASSQDAIGLAGLNEQFF
TRBJ2-3 . TRBV6-1 . TGTGCCAGCAGGTATCAGGGTGGAAGGGCAGATACGCAGTATTTT CASRYQGGRADTQYF
TRBJ2-3 TRBD2 TRBV11-3 . TGTGCCAGCAGCTTCGGGAGGGCCGGGTCAGATACGCAGTATTTT CASSFGRAGSDTQYF
TRBJ1-5 TRBD1 TRBV6-1 . TGTGCCAGCAGTCAAGACCCCAGGGGGCGCGGGCAGCCCCAGCATTTT CASSQDPRGRGQPQHF
TRBJ1-1 . TRBV6-2/TRBV6-3 . TGTGCCAGCAGCCAAACAGAGTACACTGAAGCTTTCTTT CASSQTEYTEAFF
TRBJ2-3 . TRBV20-1 once TGCAGTGCTAGTTTCGGGGGAGATACGCAGTATTTT CSASFGGDTQYF
TRBJ1-2 . TRBV11-3 . TGTGCCAGCAGCTTATCAGTATATGGCTACACCTTC CASSLSVYGYTF
TRBJ2-1 . TRBV30 . TGTGCCTGGAGTAGTACGGGATGGGTGTTCTTC CAWSSTGWVFF
TRBJ1-4 . TRBV7-6 . TGTGCCAGCAGCTTAGCGGGGGGAACTAATGAAAAACTGTTTTTT CASSLAGGTNEKLFF
TRBJ2-1 TRBD2 TRBV5-1 . TGCGCCAGCAGCTTGGATGGACTAGCGGGCCAGCAGTTCTTC CASSLDGLAGQQFF
TRBJ2-1 TRBD2 TRBV7-4 . TGTGCCAGCAGCTTAGTACAGGGGGCTCGAGGACTAGCGGGAAGATACAATGAGCAGTTCTTC CASSLVQGARGLAGRYNEQFF